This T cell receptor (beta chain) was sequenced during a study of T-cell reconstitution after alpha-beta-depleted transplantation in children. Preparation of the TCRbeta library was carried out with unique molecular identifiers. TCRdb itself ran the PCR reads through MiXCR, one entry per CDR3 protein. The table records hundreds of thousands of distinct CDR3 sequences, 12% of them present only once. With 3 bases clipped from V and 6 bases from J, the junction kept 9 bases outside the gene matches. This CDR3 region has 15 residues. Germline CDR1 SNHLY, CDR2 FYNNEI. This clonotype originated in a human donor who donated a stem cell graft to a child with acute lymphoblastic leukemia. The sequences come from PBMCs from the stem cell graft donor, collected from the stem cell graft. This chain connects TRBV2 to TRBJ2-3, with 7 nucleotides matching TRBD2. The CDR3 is CASSETRGSVDTQYF. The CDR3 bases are TGTGCCAGCAGTGAGACGCGGGGGTCAGTGGATACGCAGTATTTT.